This record concerns one TCR beta chain sequence. Per the germline V gene, CDR1 is SGHAT and CDR2 is FQNNGV. This CDR3 region has 15 residues. Trimming removed 0 bases from V and 0 bases from J, with 8 bases in between. The entry originates in a study of OX40 agonist ivuxolimab in advanced cancers. Some clones are missing from TCRdb's copy, which holds only in-frame ones; the method was immunoSEQ multiplex PCR. Of around 68,000 clones in the sample, about nine tenths were seen once. The sequences come from CD4+ or CD8+ T cells sorted from blood, collected in a trial of the OX40 agonist ivuxolimab. The receptor comes from an adult with an advanced solid tumor such as melanoma, head and neck, liver or kidney cancer. The chain couples TRBV11-2 to TRBJ1-1; D ambiguous. CDR3 region: CASSLEPGVNTEAFF. In DNA form, the CDR3 reads TGTGCCAGCAGCTTAGAGCCAGGCGTGAACACTGAAGCTTTCTTT.